The subject of this entry is one T cell receptor beta chain. The target antigen is unknown. Germline lookup yields CDR1 SGHTA and CDR2 FQGTGA. This CDR3 has 14 residues. Trimming cost V 1 base and J 8 bases; bases outside gene matches: 7. The data are from a study of cytomegalovirus exposure and HLA in healthy donors. Overall study context: Earlier work reported 117 million unique TCR beta sequences from about 180 million T cells. Counted in an early data release were approximately 80 million unique TCRs from HLA-typed donors.

PCR amplification relied on 60 Vbeta primers (plus 13 Jbeta primers). Clones were sequenced by immunoSEQ multiplex PCR, and TCRdb holds only the in-frame ones, with some missing. The sample carries about 130,000 clones, about 80% recorded once. Study-wide points: Apart from CMV serostatus, no immune exposure information was available. The likely explanation for a cluster of highly shared sequence variants was sequencing artifact.

Sequencing was performed on PBMCs. The chain links TRBV7-3 to TRBJ1-2; 7 positions match TRBD1. This TCR was sampled from a young man in good health and CMV-seronegative. For the CDR3, the DNA is TGTGCCAGCAGCTTAAATTCCAGGGGGATCGGCTACACCTTC. Amino acid sequence: CASSLNSRGIGYTF.